This T cell receptor (beta chain) is from a study of T-cell reconstitution after alpha-beta-depleted transplantation in children. Construction of the TCRbeta library involved unique molecular identifiers. TCRdb used MiXCR to reprocess the PCR reads, holding one entry per CDR3 protein. The sample consists of about 200,000 distinct CDR3 sequences, 6.6% of them appearing once. This clonotype has more than one count but fewer than ten. Germline V gene sequence: CDR1 SGHTA, CDR2 FQGNSA. Trimming removed 1 base at V and 5 bases at J, with 12 bases between. This CDR3 has 15 residues. The J gene is TRBJ2-1, the V gene TRBV7-2, with D perhaps TRBD2 (6 bases). The origin of this receptor is a boy aged 2 to 10 with acute lymphoblastic leukemia, due to receive a stem cell transplant. Sequencing was performed on PBMCs, taken before TCRalphabeta/CD19-depleted stem cell transplant. The CDR3 DNA follows: TGTGCCAGCAGCTTAGAGGGTAGCGGCAACAATGAGCAGTTCTTC. Translated, it gives CASSLEGSGNNEQFF.